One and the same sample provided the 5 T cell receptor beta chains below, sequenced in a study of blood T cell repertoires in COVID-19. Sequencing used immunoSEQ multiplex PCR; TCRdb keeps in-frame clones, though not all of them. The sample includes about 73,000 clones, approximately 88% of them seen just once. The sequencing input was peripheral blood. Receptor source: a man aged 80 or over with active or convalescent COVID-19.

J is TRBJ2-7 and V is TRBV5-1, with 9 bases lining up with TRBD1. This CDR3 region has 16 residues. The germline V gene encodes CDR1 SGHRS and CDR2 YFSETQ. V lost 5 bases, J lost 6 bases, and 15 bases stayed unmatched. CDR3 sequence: CASSVAVGQGQSEQYF. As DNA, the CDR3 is TGCGCCAGCAGTGTGGCCGTGGGACAGGGACAGAGCGAGCAGTACTTC.

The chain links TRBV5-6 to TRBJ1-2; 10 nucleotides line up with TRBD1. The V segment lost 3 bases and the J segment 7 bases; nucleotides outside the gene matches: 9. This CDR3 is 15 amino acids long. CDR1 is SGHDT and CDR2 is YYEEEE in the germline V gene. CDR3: CASSWGRDRGFGYTF. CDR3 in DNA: TGTGCCAGCAGCTGGGGGCGGGACAGGGGTTTTGGCTACACCTTC.

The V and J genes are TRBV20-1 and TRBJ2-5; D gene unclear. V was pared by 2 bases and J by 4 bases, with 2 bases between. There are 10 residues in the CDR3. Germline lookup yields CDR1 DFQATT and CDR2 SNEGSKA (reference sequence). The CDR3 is CSARRETQYF. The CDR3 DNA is TGCAGTGCTAGACGAGAGACCCAGTACTTC.

The CDR3 loop reads CASSLSQGKARGYTF. The CDR3, as DNA: TGCGCCAGCAGCTTGAGTCAGGGGAAGGCTCGAGGCTACACCTTC. The chain couples TRBV5-1 to TRBJ1-2, with D possibly matching TRBD1 (6 bases). Germline V gene lookup returns CDR1 SGHRS and CDR2 YFSETQ. The CDR3 is 15 amino acids. Trimming took 1 base from V and 8 from J, leaving 18 bases between them.

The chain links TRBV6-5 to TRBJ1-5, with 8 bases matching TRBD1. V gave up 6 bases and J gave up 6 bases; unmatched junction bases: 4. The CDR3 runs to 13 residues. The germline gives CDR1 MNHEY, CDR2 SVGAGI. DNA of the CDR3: TGTGCCAGCAGACAGGGGGGGGGTCAGCCCCAGCATTTT. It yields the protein CASRQGGGQPQHF.